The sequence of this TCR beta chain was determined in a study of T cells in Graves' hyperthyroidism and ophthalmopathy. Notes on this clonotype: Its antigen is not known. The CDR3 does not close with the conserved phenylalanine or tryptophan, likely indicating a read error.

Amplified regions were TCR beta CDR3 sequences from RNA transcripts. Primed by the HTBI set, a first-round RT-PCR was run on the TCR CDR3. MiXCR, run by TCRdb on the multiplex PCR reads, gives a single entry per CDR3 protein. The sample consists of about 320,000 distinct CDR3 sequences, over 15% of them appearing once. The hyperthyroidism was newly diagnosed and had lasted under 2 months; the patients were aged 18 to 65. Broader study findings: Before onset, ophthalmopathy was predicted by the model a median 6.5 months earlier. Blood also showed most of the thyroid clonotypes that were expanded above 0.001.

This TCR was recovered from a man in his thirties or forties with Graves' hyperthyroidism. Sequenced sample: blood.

The CDR3 nucleotides are TGTGCCAGCAGGGGGACTTTCTACGAGCAGTACTCC. It specifies CASRGTFYEQYS. The V call is TRBV6-1, the J call TRBJ2-7; the D gene is possibly TRBD2 (6 bases). The CDR3 is made up of 12 amino acids. V dropped 6 bases and J dropped 3 bases, with 9 bases sitting between them. CDR1 is MNHNS and CDR2 is SASEGT in the germline V gene.